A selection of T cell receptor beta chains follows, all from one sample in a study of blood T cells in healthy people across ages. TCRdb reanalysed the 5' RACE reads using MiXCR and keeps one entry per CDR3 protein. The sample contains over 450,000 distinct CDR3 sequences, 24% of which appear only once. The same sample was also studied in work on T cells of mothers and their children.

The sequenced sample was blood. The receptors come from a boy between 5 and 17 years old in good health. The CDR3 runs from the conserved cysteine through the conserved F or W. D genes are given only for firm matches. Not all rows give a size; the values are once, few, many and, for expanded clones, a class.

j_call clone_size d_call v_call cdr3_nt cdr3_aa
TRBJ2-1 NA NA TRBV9 TGTGCCAGCAGCGTAGCCCCAGGGGTCCACGAGCAGTTCTTC CASSVAPGVHEQFF
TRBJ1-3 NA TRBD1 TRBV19 TGTGCCAGTGGACAGGGCTGGGGAAACACCATATATTTT CASGQGWGNTIYF
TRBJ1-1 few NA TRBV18 TGTGTGACAGGTATTTCCACTATGAACACTGAAGCTTTCTTT CVTGISTMNTEAFF
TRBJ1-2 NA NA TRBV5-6 TGTGCCAGCAGCTCCAACGCAGGGAACTATGGCTACACCTTC CASSSNAGNYGYTF
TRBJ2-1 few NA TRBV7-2 TGTGCCAGCAGCACTAGACTAGGAGATCAGTTCTTC CASSTRLGDQFF
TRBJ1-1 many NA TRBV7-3 TGTGCCAGCAGCTCAACGGCAGGGGCTGAAGCTTTCTTT CASSSTAGAEAFF
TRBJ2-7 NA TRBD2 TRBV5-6 TGTGCCAGCAGCCACCCATCCGGGACTAGCGGGGGTTCCTCCTACGAGCAGTACTTC CASSHPSGTSGGSSYEQYF
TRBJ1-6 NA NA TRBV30 TGTGCCTGGCGGACTAATTCACCCCTCCACTTT CAWRTNSPLHF
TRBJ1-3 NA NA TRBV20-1 TGCAGTGCTAGAGATTCCGGGGGCCGGAGAAACACCATATATTTT CSARDSGGRRNTIYF
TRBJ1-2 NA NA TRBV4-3 TGCGCCAGCAGCCAAGATCTGAACGGGGATGGCTACACCTTC CASSQDLNGDGYTF
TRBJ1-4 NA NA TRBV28 TGTGCCAGCAGTCAAGGGTGGAATAATGAAAAACTGTTTTTT CASSQGWNNEKLFF
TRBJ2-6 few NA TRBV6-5 TGTGCCAGCAGCCAGACTTCTGGGGCCAACGTCCTGACTTTC CASSQTSGANVLTF
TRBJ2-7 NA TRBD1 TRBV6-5 TGTGCCAGCACTGGGACAGGGGCAACCTACGAGCAGTACTTC CASTGTGATYEQYF
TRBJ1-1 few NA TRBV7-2 TGTGCCAGCAGCCTCCAGTTCAACACTGAAGCTTTCTTT CASSLQFNTEAFF
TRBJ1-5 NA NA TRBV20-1 TGCAGTGCTAGATCCTTAACGGGAACAAGTAATCAGCCCCAGCATTTT CSARSLTGTSNQPQHF